This T cell receptor (beta chain) was captured in a study of CD8+ T cells in alopecia areata. Study as a whole: Dosing with tofacitinib proceeded for 6 to 18 months, followed by 6 months off drug. The study, taken as a whole, reports: Administration of tofacitinib significantly diminished scalp clonality and expanded CD8+ clones within the top 100.

Trimming left V 5 bases short and J 0 bases short, with 10 bases between. This CDR3 comprises 14 residues. Germline-derived CDR1 and CDR2 are SGHTA and FQGTGA. About this clone itself: Its antigen is undetermined.

As the sequencing template, cDNA was produced by extracting RNA and reverse transcribing it. The assay was immunoSEQ multiplex PCR, and TCRdb's table has in-frame clones only and misses some. Found here are 35,000 to 45,000 clones, roughly 92% of them singletons; the top ten hold about 20%. Documented treatment: oral pan-JAK inhibitor, 5-10 mg twice daily. Lesional scalp punch biopsies and peripheral blood were collected from alopecia areata patients. A FACSAria was used to sort CD4+ and CD8+ T cells. These cells came from PBMCs. This chain links TRBV7-3 with TRBJ1-1; perhaps TRBD1 as D (5 bases). The sequenced sample was CD8+ T cells sorted from blood, obtained at week 24, from a patient treated with tofacitinib. This TCR came from a human donor with alopecia areata. This chain's CDR3 is CASSLGDLNTEAFF. The CDR3 region has the DNA TGTGCCAGCAGCCTGGGGGATCTGAACACTGAAGCTTTCTTT. Complete variable domain (other parts from reference TRBV7-3 and TRBJ1-1): GAGVSQTPSNKVTEKGKYVELRCDPISGHTALYWYRQSLGQGPEFLIYFQGTGAADDSGLPNDRFFAVRPEGSVSTLKIQRTERGDSAVYLCASSLGDLNTEAFFGQGTRLTVV.